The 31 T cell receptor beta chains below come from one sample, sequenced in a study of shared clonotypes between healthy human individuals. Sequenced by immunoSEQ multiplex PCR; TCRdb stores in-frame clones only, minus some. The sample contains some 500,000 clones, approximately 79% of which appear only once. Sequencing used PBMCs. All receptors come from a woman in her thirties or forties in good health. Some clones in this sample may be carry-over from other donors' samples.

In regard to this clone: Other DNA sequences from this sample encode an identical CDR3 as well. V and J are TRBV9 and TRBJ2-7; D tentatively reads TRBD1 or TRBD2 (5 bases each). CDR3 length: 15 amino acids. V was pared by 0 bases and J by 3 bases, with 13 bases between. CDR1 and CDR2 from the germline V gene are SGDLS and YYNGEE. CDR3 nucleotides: TGTGCCAGCAGCGTAGGTGGGACCACTTACTACGAGCAGTACTTC. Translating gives CASSVGGTTYYEQYF.

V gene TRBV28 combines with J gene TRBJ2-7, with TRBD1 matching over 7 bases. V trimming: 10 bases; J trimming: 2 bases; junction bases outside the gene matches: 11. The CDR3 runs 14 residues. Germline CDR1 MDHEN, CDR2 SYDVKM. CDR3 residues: CATRETGRPYEQYF. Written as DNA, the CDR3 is TGTGCCACCAGGGAGACAGGGCGCCCCTACGAGCAGTACTTC.

CDR3 amino acids: CASSWGTTKNIQYF. CDR3 nucleotides: TGTGCCAGCAGCTGGGGGACAACAAAAAACATTCAGTACTTC. The chain couples TRBV13 to TRBJ2-4; weak D call: TRBD1 (6 bases). The CDR3 is made up of 14 amino acids. Per the germline V gene, CDR1 is PRHDT and CDR2 is FYEKMQ (reference sequence). The ends were cut back, 4 bases at V and 4 bases at J, with 11 bases in the middle.

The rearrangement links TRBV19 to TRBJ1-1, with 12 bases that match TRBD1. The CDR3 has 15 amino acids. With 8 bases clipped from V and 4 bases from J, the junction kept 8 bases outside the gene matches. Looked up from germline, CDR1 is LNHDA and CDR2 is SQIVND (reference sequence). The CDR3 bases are TGTGCCAGTCGCCGGGGACAGGGGGCGGTCACTGAAGCTTTCTTT. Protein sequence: CASRRGQGAVTEAFF.

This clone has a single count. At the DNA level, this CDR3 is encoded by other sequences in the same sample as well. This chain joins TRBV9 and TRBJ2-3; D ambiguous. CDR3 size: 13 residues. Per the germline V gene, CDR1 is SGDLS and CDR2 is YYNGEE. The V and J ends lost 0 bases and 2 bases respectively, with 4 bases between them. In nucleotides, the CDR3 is TGTGCCAGCAGCGTAGCATTCACAGATACGCAGTATTTT. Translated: CASSVAFTDTQYF.

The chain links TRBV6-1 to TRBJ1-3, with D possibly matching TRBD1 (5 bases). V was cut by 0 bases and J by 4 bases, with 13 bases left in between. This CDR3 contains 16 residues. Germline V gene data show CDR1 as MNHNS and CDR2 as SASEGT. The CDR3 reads CASSEAARASGNTIYF. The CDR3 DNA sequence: TGTGCCAGCAGTGAAGCGGCCAGGGCGTCAGGAAACACCATATATTTT.

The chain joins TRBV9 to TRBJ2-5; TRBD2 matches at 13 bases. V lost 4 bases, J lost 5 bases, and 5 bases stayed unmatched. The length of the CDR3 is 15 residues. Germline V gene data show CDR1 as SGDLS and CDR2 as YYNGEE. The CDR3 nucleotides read TGTGCCAGCAGCTACGGACTAGCGGGAGAGGAGACCCAGTACTTC. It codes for CASSYGLAGEETQYF.

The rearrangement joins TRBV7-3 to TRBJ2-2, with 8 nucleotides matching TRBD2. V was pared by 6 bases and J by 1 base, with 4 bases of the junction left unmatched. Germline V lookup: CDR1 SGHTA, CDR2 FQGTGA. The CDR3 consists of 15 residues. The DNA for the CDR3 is TGTGCCAGCAGTCAAAGCGGGAGGAACACCGGGGAGCTGTTTTTT. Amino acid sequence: CASSQSGRNTGELFF.

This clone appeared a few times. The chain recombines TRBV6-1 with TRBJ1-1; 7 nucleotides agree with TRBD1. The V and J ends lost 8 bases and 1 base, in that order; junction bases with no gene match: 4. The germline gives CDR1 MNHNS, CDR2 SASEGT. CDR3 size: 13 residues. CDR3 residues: CASGGQPNTEAFF. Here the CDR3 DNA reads TGTGCCAGCGGGGGACAGCCGAACACTGAAGCTTTCTTT.

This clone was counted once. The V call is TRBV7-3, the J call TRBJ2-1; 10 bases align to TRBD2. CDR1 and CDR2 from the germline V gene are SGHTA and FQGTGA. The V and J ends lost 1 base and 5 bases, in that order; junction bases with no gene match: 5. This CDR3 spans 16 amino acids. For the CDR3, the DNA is TGTGCCAGCAGCTTAAAGGCTAGCGGGAGAGACAATGAGCAGTTCTTC. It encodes CASSLKASGRDNEQFF.

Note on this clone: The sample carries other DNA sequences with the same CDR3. The CDR3 region is CASSESGTGGYEQYF. The CDR3, as DNA: TGTGCCAGCAGTGAAAGTGGGACGGGAGGCTACGAGCAGTACTTC. This chain uses TRBV6-1 with TRBJ2-7; 7 bases fit TRBD2. V trimming: 2 bases; J trimming: 3 bases; junction bases outside the gene matches: 7. Germline CDR1 MNHNS, CDR2 SASEGT. This CDR3 spans 15 amino acids.

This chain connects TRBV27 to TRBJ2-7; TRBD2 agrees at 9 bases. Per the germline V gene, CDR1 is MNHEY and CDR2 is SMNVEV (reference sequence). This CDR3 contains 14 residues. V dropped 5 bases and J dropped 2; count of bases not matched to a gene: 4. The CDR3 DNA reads TGTGCCAGCAGTCGACTAGCGGTCCCCTACGAGCAGTACTTC. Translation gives CASSRLAVPYEQYF.

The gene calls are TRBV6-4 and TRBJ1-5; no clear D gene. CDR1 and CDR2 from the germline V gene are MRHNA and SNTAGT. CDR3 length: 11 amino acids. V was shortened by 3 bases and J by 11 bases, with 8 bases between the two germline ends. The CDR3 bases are TGTGCCAGCAGTGAAAGGGTGACCCAGCATTTT. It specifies CASSERVTQHF.

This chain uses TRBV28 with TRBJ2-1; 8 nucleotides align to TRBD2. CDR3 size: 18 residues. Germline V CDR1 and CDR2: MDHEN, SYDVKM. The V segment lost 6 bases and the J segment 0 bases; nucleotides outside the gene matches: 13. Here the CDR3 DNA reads TGTGCCAGCAGCCCGGGAGGTAGCGGGGTAAGCTCCTACAATGAGCAGTTCTTC. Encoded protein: CASSPGGSGVSSYNEQFF.

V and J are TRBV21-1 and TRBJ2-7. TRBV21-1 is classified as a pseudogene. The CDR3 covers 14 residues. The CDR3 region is CASSLTGRAYEQYF. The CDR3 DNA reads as TGTGCCAGCAGCCTCACGGGGCGGGCCTACGAGCAGTACTTC.

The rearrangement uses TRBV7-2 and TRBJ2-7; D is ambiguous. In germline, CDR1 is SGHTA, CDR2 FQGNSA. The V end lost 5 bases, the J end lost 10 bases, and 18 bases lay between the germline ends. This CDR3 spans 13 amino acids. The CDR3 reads CASSPMGRTSQYF. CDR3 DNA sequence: TGTGCCAGCAGCCCTATGGGCAGGACCTCTCAGTACTTC.

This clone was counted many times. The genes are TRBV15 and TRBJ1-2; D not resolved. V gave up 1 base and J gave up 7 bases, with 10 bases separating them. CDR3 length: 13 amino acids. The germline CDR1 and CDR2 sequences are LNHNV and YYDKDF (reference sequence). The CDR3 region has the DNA TGTGCCACCAGCAGAGGCCCTCTAGGTGGCTACACCTTC. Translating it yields CATSRGPLGGYTF. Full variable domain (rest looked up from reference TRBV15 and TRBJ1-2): DAMVIQNPRYQVTQFGKPVTLSCSQTLNHNVMYWYQQKSSQAPKLLFHYYDKDFNNEADTPDNFQSRRPNTSFCFLDIRSPGLGDTAMYLCATSRGPLGGYTFGSGTRLTVV.

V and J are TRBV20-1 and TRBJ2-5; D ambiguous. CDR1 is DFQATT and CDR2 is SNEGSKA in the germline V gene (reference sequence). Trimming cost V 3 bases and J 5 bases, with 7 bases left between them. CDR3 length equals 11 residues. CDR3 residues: CSARVKETQYF. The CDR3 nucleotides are TGCAGTGCTAGGGTCAAGGAGACCCAGTACTTC.

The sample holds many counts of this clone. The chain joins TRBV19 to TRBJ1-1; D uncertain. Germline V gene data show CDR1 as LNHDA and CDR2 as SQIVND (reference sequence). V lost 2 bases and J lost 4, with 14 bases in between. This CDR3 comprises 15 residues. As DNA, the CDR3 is TGTGCCAGTAGTATAATAGGGTCGGGGAGCACTGAAGCTTTCTTT. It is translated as CASSIIGSGSTEAFF.

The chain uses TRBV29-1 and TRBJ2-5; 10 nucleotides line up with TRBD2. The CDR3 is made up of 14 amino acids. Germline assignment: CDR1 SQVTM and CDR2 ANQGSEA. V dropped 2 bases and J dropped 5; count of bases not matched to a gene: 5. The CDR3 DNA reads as TGCAGCGTTGAACAGCGGGAGGGCCTGGAGACCCAGTACTTC. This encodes CSVEQREGLETQYF.

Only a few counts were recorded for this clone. CDR3 sequence reads: CASSQRNTEAFF. CDR3 sequence (DNA): TGTGCCAGCTCGCAACGGAACACTGAAGCTTTCTTT. The chain is built from TRBV18 and TRBJ1-1; D unclear. The CDR3 is made up of 12 amino acids. Trimming took 6 bases from V and 1 from J, leaving 6 bases between them. Germline V gene data show CDR1 as KGHSH and CDR2 as LQKENI. The full variable domain, in which reference TRBV18 and TRBJ1-1 provide the parts outside the CDR3, is NAGVMQNPRHLVRRRGQEARLRCSPMKGHSHVYWYRQLPEEGLKFMVYLQKENIIDESGMPKERFSAEFPKEGPSILRIQQVVRGDSAAYFCASSQRNTEAFFGQGTRLTVV.

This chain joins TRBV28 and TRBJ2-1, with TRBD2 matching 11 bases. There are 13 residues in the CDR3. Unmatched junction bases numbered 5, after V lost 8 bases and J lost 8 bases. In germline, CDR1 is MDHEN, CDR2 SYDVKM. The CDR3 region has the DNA TGTGCCAGCGTCCCGGGACTAGCGGATGAGCAGTTCTTC. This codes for CASVPGLADEQFF.

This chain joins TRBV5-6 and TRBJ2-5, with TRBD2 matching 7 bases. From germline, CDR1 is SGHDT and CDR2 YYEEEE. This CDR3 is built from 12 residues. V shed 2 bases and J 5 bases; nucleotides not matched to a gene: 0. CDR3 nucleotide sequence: TGTGCCAGCAGCTTCGGGAGGGAGACCCAGTACTTC. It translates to CASSFGRETQYF.

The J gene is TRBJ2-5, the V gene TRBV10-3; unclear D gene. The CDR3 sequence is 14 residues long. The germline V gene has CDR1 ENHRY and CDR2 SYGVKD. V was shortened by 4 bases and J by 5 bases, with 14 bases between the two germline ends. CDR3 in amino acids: CAISGSREGETQYF. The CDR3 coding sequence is TGTGCCATCAGTGGCAGTAGGGAAGGGGAGACCCAGTACTTC.

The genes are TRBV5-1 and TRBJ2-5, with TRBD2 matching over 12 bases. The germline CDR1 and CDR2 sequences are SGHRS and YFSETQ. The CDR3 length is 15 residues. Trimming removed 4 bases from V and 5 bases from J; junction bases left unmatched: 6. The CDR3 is CASSDPGTSGETQYF. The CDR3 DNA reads TGCGCCAGCAGCGACCCCGGGACTAGCGGGGAGACCCAGTACTTC.

CDR3 sequence reads: CASSWGSNQPQHF. The CDR3 DNA is TGTGCCAGCAGCTGGGGGAGCAATCAGCCCCAGCATTTT. The rearrangement joins TRBV14 to TRBJ1-5, with D perhaps matching TRBD1 (5 bases). CDR1 SGHDN and CDR2 FVKESK come from the germline V gene. The V gene lost 5 bases and the J gene lost 1 base, with 6 bases spanning the gap. The CDR3 is 13 amino acids.

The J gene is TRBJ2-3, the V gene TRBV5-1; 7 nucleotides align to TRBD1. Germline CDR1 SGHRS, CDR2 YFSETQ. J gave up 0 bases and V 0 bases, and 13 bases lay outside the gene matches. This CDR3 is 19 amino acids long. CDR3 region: CASSLARLGQATSTDTQYF. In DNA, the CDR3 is TGCGCCAGCAGCTTGGCGCGGCTTGGACAGGCCACTAGCACAGATACGCAGTATTTT.

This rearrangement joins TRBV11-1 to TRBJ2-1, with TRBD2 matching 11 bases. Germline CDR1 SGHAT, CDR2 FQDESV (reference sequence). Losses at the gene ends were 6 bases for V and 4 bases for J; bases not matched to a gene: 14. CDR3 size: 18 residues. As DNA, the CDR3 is TGTGCCAGCAGGACGTGGCTAGCGGGAGGACCCGATTACAATGAGCAGTTCTTC. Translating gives CASRTWLAGGPDYNEQFF.

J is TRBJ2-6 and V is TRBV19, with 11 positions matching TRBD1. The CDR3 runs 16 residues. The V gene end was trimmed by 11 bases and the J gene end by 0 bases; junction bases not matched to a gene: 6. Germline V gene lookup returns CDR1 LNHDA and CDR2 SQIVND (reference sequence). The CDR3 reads CASRTGGGSGANVLTF. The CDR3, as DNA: TGTGCCTCAAGGACAGGGGGCGGCTCTGGGGCCAACGTCCTGACTTTC.

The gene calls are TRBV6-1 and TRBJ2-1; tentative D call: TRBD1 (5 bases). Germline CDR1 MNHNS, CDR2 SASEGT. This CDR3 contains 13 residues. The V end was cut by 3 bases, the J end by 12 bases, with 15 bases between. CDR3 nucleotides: TGTGCCAGCAGTGAGGACCCACAGGTATGGCAGTTCTTC. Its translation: CASSEDPQVWQFF.

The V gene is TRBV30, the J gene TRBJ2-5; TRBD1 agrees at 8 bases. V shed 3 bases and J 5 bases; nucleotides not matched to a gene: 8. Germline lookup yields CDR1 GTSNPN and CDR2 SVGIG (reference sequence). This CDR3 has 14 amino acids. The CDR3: CAWSPTGDAETQYF. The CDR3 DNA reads TGTGCCTGGAGCCCGACAGGGGACGCGGAGACCCAGTACTTC.